This T cell receptor (beta chain) was retrieved from a study of beta chain features in type 1 diabetes. Reverse transcribing all isolated RNA meant expressed TCRB transcripts were sequenced. Profiled with immunoSEQ multiplex PCR; TCRdb holds only in-frame clones, not every one. Of about 42,000 clones in the sample, approximately 48% were seen once. As to this clone: No antigen is known for it.

Looked up from germline, CDR1 is GTSNPN and CDR2 is SVGIG (reference sequence). V lost 2 bases, J lost 1 base, and 3 bases stayed unmatched. The CDR3 has 14 amino acids. The study, taken as a whole, reports: The study found moderately but significantly shorter TCRB CDR3s in all four CD4+ subsets of Type 1 diabetes patients. The naive, central memory and Treg TCRB repertoires showed an apparent similarity that was greater among patients than among healthy donors.

This sequence was found in a woman aged 25 to 39 in good health. The gene calls are TRBV30 and TRBJ2-3; 7 bases fit TRBD1. The sequenced sample consisted of stem cell memory CD4+ T cells from blood. The DNA for the CDR3 is TGTGCCTGGAGTAGGGACAGCGGCACAGATACGCAGTATTTT. Protein: CAWSRDSGTDTQYF.